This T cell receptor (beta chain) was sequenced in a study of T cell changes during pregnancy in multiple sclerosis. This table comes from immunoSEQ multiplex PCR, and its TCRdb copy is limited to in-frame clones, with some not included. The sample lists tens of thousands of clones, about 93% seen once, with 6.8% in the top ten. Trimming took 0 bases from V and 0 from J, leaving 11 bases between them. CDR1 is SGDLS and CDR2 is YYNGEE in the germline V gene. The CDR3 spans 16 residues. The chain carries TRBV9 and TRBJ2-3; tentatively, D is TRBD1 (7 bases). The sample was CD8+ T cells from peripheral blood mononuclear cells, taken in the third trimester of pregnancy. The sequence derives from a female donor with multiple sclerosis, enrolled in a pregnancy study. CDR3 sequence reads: CASSVAQGGSTDTQYF. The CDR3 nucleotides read TGTGCCAGCAGCGTAGCTCAGGGGGGTAGCACAGATACGCAGTATTTT.